The rows below give T cell receptor beta chains drawn from one sample of a study of CD8 T cells in Susac syndrome. From the immunoSEQ multiplex PCR reads, TCRdb called clonotypes with MiXCR, one entry per CDR3 protein. Here the sample spans about 430,000 distinct CDR3 sequences, 85% to 90% being singletons. Sequencing was carried out using CD8+ T cells from PBMCs. These receptors were collected from a human donor with multiple sclerosis. Both conserved end residues are part of each CDR3. The D gene is left open where the match is weak. Clone size is stated in some rows and not others, as once, few, many or a class when expanded.

CDR3	DNA	V	D	J	size
CASSLASGSIYEQFF	TGTGCCAGCAGCTTGGCTAGCGGGAGTATCTATGAGCAGTTCTTC	TRBV3-1	TRBD2	TRBJ2-1	-
CASSLQGHAMNTEAFF	TGTGCCAGCAGTTTACAGGGACACGCAATGAACACTGAAGCTTTCTTT	TRBV28	-	TRBJ1-1	-
CASRASLGELFF	TGCGCCAGCAGGGCCAGCCTCGGGGAGCTGTTTTTT	TRBV5-1	-	TRBJ2-2	-
CASTQNTEAFF	TGTGCCAGCACCCAAAACACTGAAGCTTTCTTT	TRBV12-3/TRBV12-4	-	TRBJ1-1	-
CASSLDGGPTGELFF	TGTGCCAGCAGCTTAGATGGGGGACCAACCGGGGAGCTGTTTTTT	TRBV13	-	TRBJ2-2	-
CAWSVNEEGYTF	TGTGCCTGGAGTGTAAATGAGGAAGGCTACACCTTC	TRBV30	-	TRBJ1-2	-
CASSLRPDWAGPKGTEAFF	TGTGCCAGCAGTTTACGACCCGATTGGGCAGGGCCCAAGGGGACTGAAGCTTTCTTT	TRBV27	-	TRBJ1-1	-
CASSLGSGTGGYEQYF	TGTGCCAGCAGCTTAGGGTCCGGGACAGGGGGCTACGAGCAGTACTTC	TRBV7-2	TRBD1	TRBJ2-7	-
CAWKTTVYEQYF	TGTGCCTGGAAGACGACAGTATACGAGCAGTACTTC	TRBV30	-	TRBJ2-7	-
CASSIPGGVNEQFF	TGTGCCAGTAGTATCCCCGGCGGAGTCAATGAGCAGTTCTTC	TRBV19	-	TRBJ2-1	-
CASMELLNEKLFF	TGTGCCAGCATGGAGCTACTTAATGAAAAACTGTTTTTT	TRBV7-9	-	TRBJ1-4	-
CASRFGQHNEQFF	TGTGCAAGTCGCTTTGGACAGCACAATGAGCAGTTCTTC	TRBV12-2	-	TRBJ2-1	-
CASSLAGPPDSSYNEQFF	TGTGCCAGCAGCTTAGCGGGACCCCCGGACAGCTCCTACAATGAGCAGTTCTTC	TRBV7-9	-	TRBJ2-1	-
CASSSDEMGGSDQPQHF	TGTGCCAGCAGCTCAGACGAGATGGGGGGAAGCGATCAGCCCCAGCATTTT	TRBV27	-	TRBJ1-5	-
CASSLSTVLETQYF	TGTGCCAGCAGCCTGTCCACGGTTTTGGAGACCCAGTACTTC	TRBV3-1	-	TRBJ2-5	-
CASSFGQGSNEQFF	TGCGCCAGCAGCTTCGGACAGGGATCAAATGAGCAGTTCTTC	TRBV5-1	TRBD1	TRBJ2-1	-
CASYGQFMQYF	TGTGCCAGCTACGGCCAGTTTATGCAGTACTTC	TRBV27	-	TRBJ2-7	-
CASSLDASGNTIYF	TGTGCCAGCAGTTTAGACGCTTCTGGAAACACCATATATTTT	TRBV12-3/TRBV12-4	-	TRBJ1-3	-
CASSYSPGIRRHGYGYTF	TGTGCCAGCAGTTACTCACCAGGGATTCGGAGGCACGGCTATGGCTACACCTTC	TRBV6-5	-	TRBJ1-2	-
CASSFLAGRNYEQYF	TGTGCCAGCAGTTTTCTAGCGGGTCGAAACTACGAGCAGTACTTC	TRBV6-6	TRBD2	TRBJ2-7	once
CSASSASGTTDTQYF	TGCAGTGCTAGTTCCGCTAGCGGGACCACAGATACGCAGTATTTT	TRBV20-1	TRBD2	TRBJ2-3	-
CASSEYFGQGGRDGYTF	TGTGCCAGCAGTGAATATTTCGGGCAGGGGGGACGGGATGGCTACACCTTC	TRBV25-1	TRBD1	TRBJ1-2	once
CAISEGPDSNQPQHF	TGTGCCATCAGTGAAGGACCCGATAGCAATCAGCCCCAGCATTTT	TRBV10-3	-	TRBJ1-5	-
CSARDYPAGGTDTQYF	TGCAGTGCTAGAGATTACCCAGCGGGAGGCACAGATACGCAGTATTTT	TRBV20-1	TRBD2	TRBJ2-3	-
CATGQGWTGELFF	TGTGCCACCGGACAGGGGTGGACCGGGGAGCTGTTTTTT	TRBV6-1	TRBD1	TRBJ2-2	few
CSALGLAVDNEQFF	TGCAGTGCTCTCGGCCTAGCGGTGGACAATGAGCAGTTCTTC	TRBV20-1	TRBD2	TRBJ2-1	-
CASSLDLDSEETQYF	TGTGCCAGCAGCTTAGACCTGGACAGCGAAGAGACCCAGTACTTC	TRBV7-6	-	TRBJ2-5	-